Listed below are T cell receptor beta chains from one sample, sequenced in a study of OX40 agonist ivuxolimab in advanced cancers. Here immunoSEQ multiplex PCR was the method, and the copy in TCRdb shows in-frame clones only, minus some. Among about 20,000 clones listed, roughly 73% were seen once. The sample was CD4+ or CD8+ T cells sorted from blood, taken in a trial of the OX40 agonist ivuxolimab. The receptors shown here come from an adult with an advanced solid tumor such as melanoma, head and neck, liver or kidney cancer. Both conserved end residues are part of each CDR3. A D gene is named only where the DNA matches it firmly. The listing skips clone size in some rows; elsewhere it reads once, few, many or a size class.

>TRBJ2-1|-|TRBV6-5|TRBD2
CASRPGLATYNEQFF
TGTGCCAGCAGACCGGGACTAGCGACGTACAATGAGCAGTTCTTC
>TRBJ2-3|-|TRBV27|TRBD2
CASSLSGLAGDTQYF
TGTGCCAGCAGTTTATCGGGACTAGCGGGAGATACGCAGTATTTT
>TRBJ2-7|-|TRBV7-6|TRBD2
CASSSVSGAAYEQYF
TGTGCCAGCAGCTCCGTTAGCGGGGCCGCCTACGAGCAGTACTTC
>TRBJ1-2|-|TRBV7-9|-
CASSLVPTNNYGYTF
TGTGCCAGCAGCTTAGTCCCGACCAACAACTATGGCTACACCTTC
>TRBJ2-6|once|TRBV28|-
CASSTGSGANVLTF
TGTGCCAGCAGTACAGGTTCTGGGGCCAACGTCCTGACTTTC
>TRBJ2-7|-|TRBV10-3|-
CAISDGTHYPYEQYF
TGTGCCATCAGTGATGGGACACACTACCCCTACGAGCAGTACTTC
>TRBJ2-7|-|TRBV5-1|TRBD2
CASSLELAGGDGYEQYF
TGCGCCAGCAGCTTGGAACTAGCGGGAGGGGATGGCTACGAGCAGTACTTC
>TRBJ1-2|-|TRBV19|-
CASSRRGPPNYGYTF
TGTGCCAGTAGTAGACGGGGGCCTCCTAACTATGGCTACACCTTC
>TRBJ1-1|few|TRBV29-1|-
CSVDMTGGTEAFF
TGCAGCGTTGATATGACGGGGGGGACTGAAGCTTTCTTT
>TRBJ1-1|-|TRBV5-6|-
CASSSGDTEAFF
TGTGCCAGCAGCTCCGGGGATACTGAAGCTTTCTTT
>TRBJ2-5|-|TRBV21-1|-
CASSHRWESEETQYF
TGTGCCAGCAGCCACAGGTGGGAATCGGAAGAGACCCAGTACTTC
>TRBJ2-2|once|TRBV10-3|-
CAISDGRKNTGELFF
TGTGCCATCAGTGATGGCAGAAAGAACACCGGGGAGCTGTTTTTT
>TRBJ2-7|-|TRBV11-2|-
CASSLGTGFYEQYF
TGTGCCAGCAGCCTCGGGACGGGATTCTACGAGCAGTACTTC
>TRBJ2-2|-|TRBV19|-
CASSIGHPNGELFF
TGTGCCAGTAGTATAGGGCACCCGAACGGGGAGCTGTTTTTT